This T cell receptor (beta chain) was captured by sequencing in a study of beta chain features in type 1 diabetes. The overall study: The samples had 85 million to 140 million sorted cells examined in all.

Study-level points and caveats: Type 1 diabetes patients had TCRB CDR3s that were shorter (moderately but significantly so) in all four CD4+ subsets.

CD45RO/CCR7/CD25/CD127/CD95/CD27 staining was used to isolate CD4+ naive, central memory, regulatory and stem cell-like memory cells by sorting. Sorting gave populations that all exceeded 95% purity. Expressed TCRB transcripts were sequenced after all isolated RNA was converted to cDNA. An average of approximately 4 million reads was obtained for naive, central memory and regulatory T cell samples. Assay used: immunoSEQ multiplex PCR; TCRdb lists only in-frame clones, some missing. This sample has about 740,000 clones, with roughly 13% found just once. Comments on this clone: The antigen is undetermined.

Sequenced: naive CD4+ T cells from blood. This clonotype was obtained from a man aged 18 to 35 with type 1 diabetes.

For the CDR3, the DNA is TGCGCCAGCAGTCAATCGCCCGACCCGCGGCACGAGCAGTACTTC. Residues: CASSQSPDPRHEQYF. V is TRBV23-1 and J is TRBJ2-7; D is ambiguous. TRBV23-1 is known as an ORF, though its function is uncertain. The CDR3 runs 15 residues. V was pared by 0 bases and J by 5 bases, with 14 bases between.